Included here is one TCR beta chain sequence, with context. Germline and junction disagree at one end, which may indicate a read error. This entry is derived from a study of blood T cell repertoires in COVID-19. The method was immunoSEQ multiplex PCR; TCRdb's version includes in-frame clones alone and lacks a portion of them. Of about 260,000 clones in the sample, about 90% are singletons; the top ten hold approximately 11%. CDR3 length: 16 residues. Germline V gives CDR1 MNHNS, CDR2 SASEGT. The chain links TRBV6-1 to TRBJ1-5, with a weak D call TRBD1 (6 bases). This TCR was recovered from a woman younger than 45 with COVID-19, enrolled during active disease. The sample taken for sequencing was peripheral blood. The CDR3 region has the DNA TGTGCCAGCAGCGAAGGGGTAAAAAGGGGGAATCAGCCCCAGCATTTT. This encodes CASSEGVKRGNQPQHF.